This TCR beta chain comes out of a study of regulatory T cells in long-lasting Graves disease. Study summary: In persistent Graves' disease, antithyroid drugs had been taken for over 5 years and TSH receptor antibodies stayed positive.

Trimming shortened V by 4 bases and J by 2 bases, and 13 bases separated the two germline ends. CDR1 and CDR2 (germline): MDHEN, SYDVKM. The CDR3 runs 15 residues. This clonotype was observed a few times. As yet, its antigen is unknown. Researchers made TCR beta libraries by using iRepertoire HTBI primers and running Arm-PCR on CDR3 regions. TCRdb used MiXCR to reprocess the multiplex PCR reads, holding one entry per CDR3 protein. The sample shows hundreds of thousands of distinct CDR3 sequences, approximately 23% of them seen only once. Described time point: persistent/refractory GD, antithyroid drugs over 5 years with positive TRAb. With RNA extracted from PBMCs as input, the TCR library was made. Study-level points and caveats: Lower TCR diversity characterized persistent Graves' patients relative to newly diagnosed patients.

The clonotype was recovered from a female donor with Graves disease. The rearrangement uses TRBV28 and TRBJ2-3; possible D gene TRBD2, 6 bases. Sequenced here: peripheral blood mononuclear cells (PBMCs), sampled when the disease was refractory, from a patient treated with antithyroid drugs. CDR3 in amino acids: CASSSAGPITDTQYF. In DNA, the CDR3 is TGTGCCAGCAGTTCCGCGGGGCCTATCACAGATACGCAGTATTTT.